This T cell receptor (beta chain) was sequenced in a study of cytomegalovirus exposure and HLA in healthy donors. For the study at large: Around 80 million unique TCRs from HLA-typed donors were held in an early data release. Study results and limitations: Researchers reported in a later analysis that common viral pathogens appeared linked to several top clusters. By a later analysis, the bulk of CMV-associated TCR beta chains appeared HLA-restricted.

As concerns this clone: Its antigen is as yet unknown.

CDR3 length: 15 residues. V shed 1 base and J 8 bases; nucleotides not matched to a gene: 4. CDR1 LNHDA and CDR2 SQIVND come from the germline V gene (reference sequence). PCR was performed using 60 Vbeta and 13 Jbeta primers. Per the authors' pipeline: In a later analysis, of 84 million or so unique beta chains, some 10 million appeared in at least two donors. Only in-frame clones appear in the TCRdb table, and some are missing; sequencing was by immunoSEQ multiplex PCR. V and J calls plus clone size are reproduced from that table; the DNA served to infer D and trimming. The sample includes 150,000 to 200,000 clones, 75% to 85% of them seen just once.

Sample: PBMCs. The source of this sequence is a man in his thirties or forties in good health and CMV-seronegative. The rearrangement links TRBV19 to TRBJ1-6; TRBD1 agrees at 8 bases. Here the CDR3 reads CASSIGTGGHSPLHF. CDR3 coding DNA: TGTGCCAGTAGTATAGGCACAGGGGGACATTCACCCCTCCACTTT.